Listed here are 9 T cell receptor beta chains from one sample, sequenced in a study of vaccination and CD4 T cells after COVID-19. Treatment meaning: approximately 11-day PBMC culture with coronavirus spike peptide pools or control peptides (ViraFEST assay). Oncomine TCR Beta short-read sequencing was applied to DNA from cultured CD4+ T cells. TCRdb re-analysed the PCR reads in MiXCR, keeping a single row per CDR3 protein. The table has some 14,000 distinct CDR3 sequences, 50% to 60% seen once. Antigens of these TCRs are unknown. The sequences come from cultured CD4+ T cells from blood, collected after SARS-CoV-2 vaccination. All receptors come from a human donor with COVID-19.

This clonotype was detected a few times. This chain connects TRBV28 to TRBJ1-2; D unclear. CDR3 length equals 13 residues. Trimming left V 4 bases short and J 8 bases short, with 14 bases between. Germline CDR1 MDHEN, CDR2 SYDVKM. The CDR3 coding sequence is TGTGCCAGCAGTTCTCCCGGGCCCTGGGGCTACACCTTC. It yields the protein CASSSPGPWGYTF.

The chain couples TRBV28 to TRBJ1-6, with TRBD1 identical over 9 bases. The CDR3 has 13 residues. The germline CDR1 and CDR2 sequences are MDHEN and SYDVKM. Germline trimming cut 10 bases from V and 6 bases from J; bases unmatched to any gene: 4. The CDR3 DNA reads as TGTGCCATACCGGGACAGGGTAATTCACCCCTCCACTTT. Its protein is CAIPGQGNSPLHF.

V gene TRBV5-4 combines with J gene TRBJ1-5; D remains unclear. This CDR3 contains 15 residues. Germline V lookup: CDR1 SGHNT, CDR2 YYREEE (reference sequence). The V end was cut by 6 bases, the J end by 3 bases, with 16 bases between. DNA for the CDR3: TGTGCCAGCAAAAAGAGGCGACCGCCCAATCAGCCCCAGCATTTT. Amino acid sequence: CASKKRRPPNQPQHF.

The V gene is TRBV24-1, the J gene TRBJ1-1; no reliable D call. Germline CDR1 KGHDR, CDR2 SFDVKD. CDR3 length: 19 amino acids. V was cut by 2 bases and J by 0 bases, with 21 bases left in between. The CDR3 nucleotides read TGTGCCACCAGTGATTCCCCTTGGAGGGAGGTACACATGAACACTGAAGCTTTCTTT. Its protein product is CATSDSPWREVHMNTEAFF.

This sequence joins TRBV6-1 and TRBJ1-5, with a weak D call TRBD1 (5 bases). The germline gives CDR1 MNHNS, CDR2 SASEGT. Trimming took 1 base from V and 4 from J, leaving 17 bases between them. The CDR3 extends over 17 amino acids. CDR3 sequence reads: CASSEEFRGVRNQPQHF. The CDR3 bases are TGTGCCAGCAGTGAAGAATTCCGAGGGGTTAGGAATCAGCCCCAGCATTTT.

This rearrangement joins TRBV5-8 to TRBJ1-6, with 10 nucleotides matching TRBD1. Germline values: CDR1 SGHTS, CDR2 YDEGEE. V lost 6 bases, J lost 7 bases, and 7 bases stayed unmatched. This CDR3 is 15 amino acids long. As DNA, the CDR3 is TGTGCCAGCATGCCACCGGGACAGGGGAATTCACCCCTCCACTTT. This translates into CASMPPGQGNSPLHF.

This clonotype occurred a few times. This chain links TRBV9 with TRBJ2-5, with no clear D. CDR3 size: 13 residues. The V end lost 2 bases, the J end lost 2 bases, and 7 bases lay between the germline ends. Germline assignment: CDR1 SGDLS and CDR2 YYNGEE. For the CDR3, the DNA is TGTGCCAGCAGCGTTAGTGAACAAGAGACCCAGTACTTC. Amino acids: CASSVSEQETQYF.

The chain joins TRBV6-6 to TRBJ2-2, with D uncertain. The V gene's germline CDR1 is MNHNY and CDR2 SVGAGI (reference sequence). The CDR3 length is 15 residues. V gave up 2 bases and J gave up 0 bases, with 7 bases separating them. The CDR3 region is CASSYRHSNTGELFF. DNA of the CDR3: TGTGCCAGCAGTTACCGCCACTCGAACACCGGGGAGCTGTTTTTT.

The chain joins TRBV6-4 to TRBJ1-1; no clear D gene. CDR1 MRHNA and CDR2 SNTAGT come from the germline V gene. Trimming removed 2 bases from V and 2 bases from J, with 9 bases in between. The CDR3 has 14 residues. The CDR3 DNA sequence: TGTGCCAGCAGTGACGGAACAGCTAACACTGAAGCTTTCTTT. Protein product: CASSDGTANTEAFF.